This is a list of T cell receptor beta chains from one sample in a study of T-cell memory formation after mild COVID-19. Each CDR3 protein gets one entry after TCRdb re-called the 5' RACE reads with MiXCR. In the table there are under 200,000 distinct CDR3 sequences, 10% to 15% of which are singletons. The sample comprised PBMCs or a T cell subset sorted from them (not recorded which). These receptors came from a man aged 18 to 35 who had mild COVID-19 (a few samples of this study predate the infection). Cell type and time point are not known. CDR3s leave out the opening cysteine and the closing phenylalanine or tryptophan.

CDR3 protein,J gene,V gene
ASSQQGAGPQH,TRBJ1-5,TRBV7-9
ATSDRAGARNTGELF,TRBJ2-2,TRBV24-1
ASSDTGAGANVLT,TRBJ2-6,TRBV10-2
ASSLGVPSSGNTIY,TRBJ1-3,TRBV5-1
ASSVGLAGPGNTIY,TRBJ1-3,TRBV9
SAPRGGGNTIY,TRBJ1-3,TRBV20-1
ASSPGRVNTEAF,TRBJ1-1,TRBV12-3/TRBV12-4
ASSETSGLYNEQF,TRBJ2-1,TRBV2
SVVSSGTEAF,TRBJ1-1,TRBV29-1
ASNPSGRTDTQY,TRBJ2-3,TRBV12-3/TRBV12-4
ASSAGQQETQY,TRBJ2-5,TRBV5-1
ASSPRLAGGERDTQY,TRBJ2-3,TRBV6-2/TRBV6-3
ASSQDRTADSGNTIY,TRBJ1-3,TRBV4-1
ASTPNAGASYEQY,TRBJ2-7,TRBV6-1
ASSVVPGFQQY,TRBJ2-7,TRBV9
ASSLTRGLADEQF,TRBJ2-1,TRBV7-3
SARVPITDTQY,TRBJ2-3,TRBV20-1
ASSAHLDRSGANVLT,TRBJ2-6,TRBV9
ASSRGGTGGSPLH,TRBJ1-6,TRBV6-5
ASSLGTQRETQY,TRBJ2-5,TRBV5-1
ASSGASGGGNEQF,TRBJ2-1,TRBV7-3
ASSFLAGLETQY,TRBJ2-5,TRBV28
ASFMGLGSPLH,TRBJ1-6,TRBV2
AIRGQGNYGYT,TRBJ1-2,TRBV10-3
SARPVQGSDTQY,TRBJ2-3,TRBV20-1
ASSLDFGDTQY,TRBJ2-3,TRBV5-1
ASGQSSGSWTDTQY,TRBJ2-3,TRBV4-3
ASSRMASTDTQY,TRBJ2-3,TRBV12-3/TRBV12-4
ASRNRFSTDTQY,TRBJ2-3,TRBV28
ASSLGEYGYT,TRBJ1-2,TRBV28
ASTHRGTGGSSGANVLT,TRBJ2-6,TRBV7-2
ASSLDAGAGYNEQF,TRBJ2-1,TRBV5-1
ASSYSVVRGGYT,TRBJ1-2,TRBV6-2/TRBV6-3
ASSQNPGQGAGEQF,TRBJ2-1,TRBV7-2
ASSLRPGNQHQH,TRBJ1-5,TRBV27
ASREQMGFGELF,TRBJ2-2,TRBV9
SAQAGGDREQF,TRBJ2-1,TRBV20-1
ASSFWVGGELF,TRBJ2-2,TRBV5-1
ASSSTGTYSPLH,TRBJ1-6,TRBV12-3/TRBV12-4
GTGTPYGYT,TRBJ1-2,TRBV20-1
ASSLGRPSTDTQY,TRBJ2-3,TRBV5-1
ASSLYPGNSPLH,TRBJ1-6,TRBV28
ATSDRGTGRPGTQY,TRBJ2-5,TRBV24-1
ASSQPGQTNYGYT,TRBJ1-2,TRBV4-1
SASPGGYT,TRBJ1-2,TRBV20-1
ASSQNYNEQF,TRBJ2-1,TRBV3-1
ASSPADRANTEAF,TRBJ1-1,TRBV28
ASSLAGPAASTDTQY,TRBJ2-3,TRBV5-1
ASSVQRLAGGRTDTQY,TRBJ2-3,TRBV2
ASSYSLTGGYT,TRBJ1-2,TRBV6-5
ASSSSGTGENTQY,TRBJ2-3,TRBV5-1
SAHPGGLETQY,TRBJ2-5,TRBV20-1
ASSPEGRVAF,TRBJ1-1,TRBV14
ASSLGHRYEQY,TRBJ2-7,TRBV7-2
ASSYRGRSYGYT,TRBJ1-2,TRBV6-5
SALRGGTANTEAF,TRBJ1-1,TRBV20-1
ATYSTSTDTQY,TRBJ2-3,TRBV28
APPFGAGGRNEQF,TRBJ2-1,TRBV6-5
ASSSLPEPVAQPQH,TRBJ1-5,TRBV6-5
ASSGDSSGETQY,TRBJ2-5,TRBV2